The 31 T cell receptor beta chains listed next were all sequenced from one sample in a study of T cells after yellow fever vaccination. TCRdb re-derived calls from the 5' RACE reads in MiXCR, one entry per CDR3 protein. The top ten clones hold more than 13% of a sample with 550,000 to 750,000 distinct CDR3 sequences, roughly 13% of them seen once. This sample comprised PBMCs, obtained on the day of the yellow fever booster vaccination. The receptor source for this set is a young man who received the YFV17D yellow fever vaccine.

The chain couples TRBV24-1 to TRBJ1-2; D call uncertain. Trimming took off 6 bases at V and 6 bases at J, with 13 bases between the two ends. The germline CDR1 and CDR2 sequences are KGHDR and SFDVKD. The CDR3 runs to 13 residues. The CDR3 nucleotides read TGTGCCACCAGTAACGGGCCCAAAGATGGCTACACCTTC. This encodes CATSNGPKDGYTF.

The chain joins TRBV12-5 to TRBJ2-1; 10 bases line up with TRBD2. The CDR3 length is 17 residues. The V gene's germline CDR1 is LGHNT and CDR2 FRNRAP. Germline trimming cut 2 bases from V and 6 bases from J; bases unmatched to any gene: 10. The CDR3 loop is CASGLSRTSGAPNEQFF. The DNA of the CDR3 is TGTGCTAGTGGTTTGTCCAGGACTAGCGGTGCCCCCAATGAGCAGTTCTTC.

This clonotype occurred a few times. The V and J genes are TRBV28 and TRBJ1-4; D might be TRBD1 (6 bases). V lost 7 bases and J 7 bases, leaving 19 bases between the germline ends. Per germline, CDR1 MDHEN and CDR2 SYDVKM. This CDR3 is 15 amino acids long. CDR3 amino acids: CASNLRRGRGEKLFF. The CDR3 DNA sequence: TGTGCCAGCAATCTTCGCAGGGGACGGGGTGAAAAACTGTTTTTT.

The chain recombines TRBV7-8 with TRBJ1-2, with 7 bases lining up with TRBD1. Germline V gene data show CDR1 as SGHVS and CDR2 as FQNEAQ. V lost 5 bases and J lost 0; bases outside the gene matches: 3. This CDR3 has 14 amino acids. CDR3: CASSRDRSNYGYTF. The CDR3 DNA sequence: TGTGCCAGCAGCCGGGACAGATCTAACTATGGCTACACCTTC.

This clonotype has more than one count but fewer than ten. The chain joins TRBV7-2 to TRBJ2-2, with D hard to call. Germline lookup yields CDR1 SGHTA and CDR2 FQGNSA. With 6 bases removed from V and 2 bases from J, the gap between germline ends came to 7 bases. The CDR3 extends over 13 amino acids. CDR3 amino acids: CASRRHNTGELFF. The CDR3 nucleotides are TGTGCCAGCAGGCGACACAACACCGGGGAGCTGTTTTTT.

V is TRBV20-1 and J is TRBJ2-4; the match to TRBD2 covers 10 bases. This CDR3 contains 21 residues. Germline-derived CDR1 and CDR2 are DFQATT and SNEGSKA (reference sequence). Unmatched junction bases numbered 22, after V lost 4 bases and J lost 1 base. The CDR3 sequence: CSATSGPSGRVGLVAKNIQYF. CDR3 coding DNA: TGCAGTGCTACCTCCGGGCCTAGCGGGAGAGTGGGACTGGTTGCCAAAAACATTCAGTACTTC.

This chain joins TRBV10-1 and TRBJ2-3; 8 bases line up with TRBD1. Germline V CDR1 and CDR2: WNHNN, SYGVQD (reference sequence). The CDR3 runs to 14 residues. The J segment lost 5 bases and the V segment lost 2 bases, leaving 3 bases of the junction unmatched. The CDR3 reads CASSEPGQGDTQYF. In DNA, the CDR3 is TGCGCCAGCAGTGAGCCCGGACAGGGAGATACGCAGTATTTT.

The V gene is TRBV4-3, the J gene TRBJ1-5; possible D gene TRBD1, 5 bases. The CDR3 extends over 14 amino acids. The germline V gene encodes CDR1 LGHNA and CDR2 YSLEER. V was cut by 4 bases and J by 5 bases, with 12 bases left in between. The CDR3 loop reads CASSPRRGDQPQHF. In DNA form, the CDR3 reads TGCGCCAGCAGCCCTCGCCGGGGGGATCAGCCCCAGCATTTT.

V and J are TRBV28 and TRBJ2-1; the D gene is possibly TRBD1 (6 bases). Germline V gives CDR1 MDHEN, CDR2 SYDVKM. V gave up 9 bases and J gave up 0 bases, with 24 bases separating them. This CDR3 region has 18 residues. The CDR3 loop reads CASLTMAPGQSSYNEQFF. In nucleotides, the CDR3 is TGTGCCAGTCTAACGATGGCTCCGGGACAAAGCTCCTACAATGAGCAGTTCTTC.

The chain has TRBV6-5 and TRBJ2-2; perhaps TRBD2 as D (5 bases). Looked up from germline, CDR1 is MNHEY and CDR2 is SVGAGI. This CDR3 is 12 amino acids long. V was shortened by 5 bases and J by 13 bases, with 14 bases between the two germline ends. CDR3 amino acids: CASSMDRLLLFF. CDR3 coding DNA: TGTGCCAGCAGTATGGACCGACTATTGCTGTTTTTT.

The chain joins TRBV6-2 or TRBV6-3 to TRBJ2-7, with 7 nucleotides matching TRBD1. With V trimmed by 4 bases and J by 5 bases, 5 bases remained unmatched. Germline V CDR1 and CDR2: MNHEY, SVGEGT. There are 13 residues in the CDR3. CDR3 bases: TGTGCCAGCAGTTGGGGACAGAGGAACGAGCAGTACTTC. Translated: CASSWGQRNEQYF.

This chain connects TRBV20-1 to TRBJ2-1; TRBD2 agrees at 7 bases. Germline values: CDR1 DFQATT, CDR2 SNEGSKA (reference sequence). With 3 bases clipped from V and 4 bases from J, the junction kept 6 bases outside the gene matches. The CDR3 totals 14 residues. In DNA, the CDR3 is TGCAGTGCTAGGATAGCGGGCCTTTACAATGAGCAGTTCTTC. Protein sequence: CSARIAGLYNEQFF.

This chain links TRBV7-8 with TRBJ2-3, with 7 bases that match TRBD2. V dropped 6 bases and J dropped 1; count of bases not matched to a gene: 7. Germline CDR1 is SGHVS and CDR2 is FQNEAQ. The CDR3 covers 15 residues. Here the CDR3 reads CASSLLAARTDTQYF. CDR3 DNA: TGTGCCAGCAGTCTTCTAGCGGCCCGCACAGATACGCAGTATTTT. Combining the CDR3 with reference TRBV7-8 and TRBJ2-3 gives the whole variable domain GAGVSQSPRYKVAKRGQDVALRCDPISGHVSLFWYQQALGQGPEFLTYFQNEAQLDKSGLPSDRFFAERPEGSVSTLKIQRTQQEDSAVYLCASSLLAARTDTQYFGPGTRLTVL.

This clonotype was counted between two and nine times. The V call is TRBV20-1, the J call TRBJ2-5, with D perhaps matching TRBD2 (6 bases). V lost 6 bases and J lost 0, with 17 bases in between. Germline-derived CDR1 and CDR2 are DFQATT and SNEGSKA (reference sequence). This CDR3 spans 15 amino acids. The CDR3 nucleotides are TGCAGTGCAGAGGGACTTGCAACGTACCAAGAGACCCAGTACTTC. It specifies CSAEGLATYQETQYF.

In its sample, this clonotype was seen many times. The chain couples TRBV12-3 or TRBV12-4 to TRBJ2-5; 7 nucleotides align to TRBD1. Trimming at V came to 7 bases and at J to 7 bases, leaving 9 bases not matched to a gene. This CDR3 is 13 amino acids long. This chain's CDR3 is CASMLAQGRTQYF. CDR3 nucleotides: TGTGCCAGCATGTTGGCACAGGGGAGGACCCAGTACTTC.

This clonotype was counted between two and nine times. This chain uses TRBV7-2 with TRBJ2-1; D call uncertain. This CDR3 is 14 amino acids long. V was cut by 1 base and J by 4 bases, with 8 bases left in between. Germline values: CDR1 SGHTA, CDR2 FQGNSA. CDR3 DNA sequence: TGTGCCAGCAGCTTAGAGCCGCCATACAATGAGCAGTTCTTC. Its protein is CASSLEPPYNEQFF.

This clonotype appeared a few times. This chain connects TRBV5-4 to TRBJ2-1; D is unresolved. The CDR3 length is 15 residues. CDR1 is SGHNT, CDR2 YYREEE, per germline (reference sequence). V lost 1 base and J 0 bases, leaving 8 bases between the germline ends. This chain's CDR3 is CASSLIRDSYNEQFF. The CDR3 region has the DNA TGTGCCAGCAGCTTGATAAGGGACTCCTACAATGAGCAGTTCTTC.

This clonotype was recorded many times. The chain combines TRBV20-1 with TRBJ1-1; possibly TRBD1 for D (6 bases). This CDR3 comprises 11 residues. Germline loops: CDR1 DFQATT, CDR2 SNEGSKA (reference sequence). The CDR3 sequence: CRGGGGTEAFF. CDR3 sequence (DNA): TGCAGGGGTGGAGGGGGAACTGAAGCTTTCTTT.

The V and J genes are TRBV7-2 and TRBJ2-5, with TRBD2 identical over 8 bases. The CDR3 loop spans 16 amino acids. The germline V gene has CDR1 SGHTA and CDR2 FQGNSA. Unmatched junction bases numbered 11, after V lost 4 bases and J lost 4 bases. The DNA for the CDR3 is TGTGCCAGCAGCTGGGTCGTCGCGGGAGGAGGAGAGACCCAGTACTTC. Its translation: CASSWVVAGGGETQYF.

This clonotype has more than one count but fewer than ten. The chain uses TRBV2 and TRBJ2-3, with 9 bases aligning to TRBD1. The CDR3 runs 15 residues. Trimming took 5 bases from V and 0 from J; bases not matched to a gene: 3. CDR1 SNHLY and CDR2 FYNNEI come from the germline V gene. The CDR3 nucleotides read TGTGCCAGCAGTCAAGGGACAGGGAGCACAGATACGCAGTATTTT. Protein sequence: CASSQGTGSTDTQYF.

This clonotype was observed a few times. The CDR3 spells CSASVTFTTDTQYF. In DNA form, the CDR3 reads TGCAGTGCAAGTGTCACTTTTACCACAGATACGCAGTATTTT. The chain employs TRBV20-1 and TRBJ2-3; D remains ambiguous. CDR1 and CDR2 from the germline V gene are DFQATT and SNEGSKA (reference sequence). The CDR3 length is 14 residues. V lost 6 bases and J 2 bases, leaving 15 bases between the germline ends.

The chain links TRBV4-3 to TRBJ2-5, with D uncertain. The CDR3 has 14 residues. CDR1 is LGHNA, CDR2 YSLEER, per germline. V was trimmed by 3 bases and J by 3 bases, leaving 11 bases between them. CDR3 amino acids: CASSQNLVEETQYF. The CDR3 DNA sequence: TGCGCCAGCAGCCAGAACTTGGTAGAAGAGACCCAGTACTTC.

This chain links TRBV5-6 with TRBJ2-3, with D unclear. Trimming took off 0 bases at V and 0 bases at J, with 5 bases between the two ends. Germline V CDR1 and CDR2: SGHDT, YYEEEE. The CDR3 loop spans 14 amino acids. The CDR3 DNA sequence: TGTGCCAGCAGCTTGGAACTTAGCACAGATACGCAGTATTTT. Protein product: CASSLELSTDTQYF.

This clonotype was seen more than once but under ten times. This chain joins TRBV29-1 and TRBJ2-7; 10 bases map to TRBD1. The germline gives CDR1 SQVTM, CDR2 ANQGSEA. The V gene end was trimmed by 8 bases and the J gene end by 6 bases; junction bases not matched to a gene: 10. The CDR3 runs 13 residues. The CDR3 here is CSSLGQGIGEQYF. DNA for the CDR3: TGCAGCTCACTGGGACAGGGGATTGGCGAGCAGTACTTC.

This clonotype occurred a few times. The chain links TRBV7-9 to TRBJ2-1; 7 bases are shared with TRBD2. CDR1 and CDR2 (germline): SEHNR, FQNEAQ (reference sequence). V shed 10 bases, J shed 4 bases, and the junction held 7 bases outside the gene matches. The CDR3 has 13 amino acids. CDR3 protein: CATDKRDYNEQFF. CDR3 in DNA: TGTGCCACGGACAAGCGGGATTACAATGAGCAGTTCTTC.

The chain combines TRBV12-3 or TRBV12-4 with TRBJ1-2; 11 bases agree with TRBD1. This CDR3 region has 15 residues. The V and J ends lost 5 bases and 6 bases, in that order; junction bases with no gene match: 8. DNA for the CDR3: TGTGCCAGCAGTCCCTGGGACAGGGGGTTTAATGGCTACACCTTC. It yields the protein CASSPWDRGFNGYTF.

To note about this clonotype: A read error may account for a junction end that differs from germline. The chain carries TRBV28 and TRBJ1-5; D remains ambiguous. Germline values: CDR1 MDHEN, CDR2 SYDVKM. The length of the CDR3 is 13 residues. In nucleotides, the CDR3 is TGTGCCAGCAGTTTATCTTTTGATCAGCCCCTGCATTTT. Amino acids: CASSLSFDQPLHF. The variable domain in full, completed from reference TRBV28 and TRBJ1-5, reads DVKVTQSSRYLVKRTGEKVFLECVQDMDHENMFWYRQDPGLGLRLIYFSYDVKMKEKGDIPEGYSVSREKKERFSLILESASTNQTSMYLCASSLSFDQPLHFGDGTRLSIL.

The genes are TRBV15 and TRBJ2-1; D might be TRBD1 or TRBD2, each matching 5 bases. V was shortened by 5 bases and J by 8 bases, with 10 bases between the two germline ends. From germline, CDR1 is LNHNV and CDR2 YYDKDF (reference sequence). The CDR3 loop spans 12 amino acids. The CDR3: CATSDRDDEQFF. The DNA of the CDR3 is TGTGCCACCAGCGACCGGGACGATGAGCAGTTCTTC.

This clonotype was seen a handful of times. This sequence joins TRBV4-1 and TRBJ1-5; TRBD1 matches at 7 bases. Germline V gives CDR1 MGHRA, CDR2 YSYEKL. V lost 3 bases and J lost 2; bases outside the gene matches: 4. The CDR3 covers 15 residues. CDR3: CASSQIGQGNQPQHF. The CDR3 DNA reads TGCGCCAGCAGCCAGATAGGACAGGGCAATCAGCCCCAGCATTTT.

The chain joins TRBV6-2 or TRBV6-3 to TRBJ1-2, with 7 bases that match TRBD1. V shed 0 bases and J 6 bases; nucleotides not matched to a gene: 4. The CDR3 has 14 amino acids. CDR1 and CDR2 (germline): MNHEY, SVGEGT. The CDR3 reads CASSYSTGVDGYTF. CDR3 nucleotide sequence: TGTGCCAGCAGTTACTCAACAGGGGTCGATGGCTACACCTTC.

This clonotype was picked up many times. CDR3 bases: TGTGCCAGCAGCCAAGTGGAGACAGGTATCTACACCTTC. Translated: CASSQVETGIYTF. J is TRBJ1-2 and V is TRBV14; possibly TRBD1 for D (6 bases). CDR1 and CDR2 from the germline V gene are SGHDN and FVKESK. The CDR3 has 13 residues. The V and J ends lost 1 base and 10 bases respectively, with 13 bases between them.